This passage covers 18 T cell receptor beta chains from one sample sequenced in a study of tumor-infiltrating lymphocytes in primary liver carcinoma. From around 20-30 mg of unsorted bulk tissue, DNA and RNA were co-extracted together. Total RNA amounting to 500 ng was the source from which TCR beta cDNA was made with a constant-region primer. Slightly modified ARM-PCR served as the procedure for the TCR beta libraries. These libraries came from three rounds of nested multiplex PCR. TRBV1-TRBV30 forward and Cbeta reverse primers drove the first two roughly 10-cycle rounds. TCRdb reprocessed the multiplex PCR reads with MiXCR, giving one entry per CDR3 protein. Of under 85,000 distinct CDR3 sequences listed, more than 65% were seen once; the top ten hold approximately 20%. The material sequenced was liver tumor tissue from sampling region 1. Subset denoted: tumor region T1, superior pole. The receptor source for this set is a man in his forties or fifties with primary liver carcinoma and hepatitis B virus infection.

In regard to this clonotype: The conserved final phenylalanine or tryptophan is absent from the CDR3, which likely points to a read error. The chain is built from TRBV11-2 and TRBJ2-7, with TRBD1 as a possible D gene (6 bases). CDR1 SGHAT and CDR2 FQNNGV come from the germline V gene. The CDR3 runs 11 residues. V lost 5 bases and J lost 6, with 8 bases in between. CDR3 sequence reads: CASSLTGEQYL. In nucleotides, the CDR3 is TGTGCCAGCAGCCTGACAGGCGAGCAGTACTTA.

This clonotype was observed a handful of times. The conserved final phenylalanine or tryptophan is absent from the CDR3, which likely points to a read error. The chain employs TRBV6-1 and TRBJ1-1, with D possibly TRBD1 on 6 matching bases. This CDR3 spans 12 amino acids. Germline CDR1 and CDR2: MNHNS and SASEGT. V gave up 2 bases and J gave up 11 bases, with 12 bases separating them. The CDR3 protein is CASSEKQGRAFL. The CDR3 DNA reads as TGTGCCAGCAGTGAAAAACAGGGACGGGCTTTCCTT.

With regard to this clonotype: Being one base from a much bigger clone, this may be a read error. The chain links TRBV7-9 to TRBJ1-6, with 7 bases that match TRBD1. This CDR3 has 15 residues. The germline gives CDR1 SEHNR, CDR2 FQNEAQ (reference sequence). V was clipped by 1 base and J by 9 bases; unmatched bases: 6. The DNA for the CDR3 is TGTGCCAGCAGCTTAGTGGGGACAGCCCTTTCACCCCTCCACTTT. It translates to CASSLVGTALSPLHF.

In this sample, this clonotype turned up once. Germline and junction disagree at one end, which may indicate a read error. The genes are TRBV28 and TRBJ2-1; possibly TRBD1 for D (6 bases). CDR3 length equals 16 residues. The germline gives CDR1 MDHEN, CDR2 SYDVKM. This CDR3 reads CASSPFRGACYSEQFF. The DNA for the CDR3 is TGTGCCAGCAGCCCTTTCAGGGGTGCTTGCTACAGTGAGCAGTTCTTC.

A note on this clonotype: One end of the junction fails to match germline, which may point to a read error. The genes are TRBV6-5 and TRBJ2-6, with D perhaps given as TRBD1 or TRBD2 (5 bases each). Germline V gene sequence: CDR1 MNHEY, CDR2 SVGAGI. CDR3 size: 14 residues. The CDR3 nucleotides read TGTGCCAGCAGTCGGGAAGCTGGGGCCCACGTCCTGAATTTC. Translation gives CASSREAGAHVLNF.

The chain is built from TRBV11-2 and TRBJ2-3, with TRBD2 as a possible D gene (6 bases). V was pared by 2 bases and J by 11 bases, with 26 bases between. Germline CDR1 and CDR2: SGHAT and FQNNGV. The CDR3 has 17 residues. DNA for the CDR3: TGTGCCAGCAGCTTAATCGGCGCGGGGTCAGGTGAAAATATGCAGTATTTT. As protein: CASSLIGAGSGENMQYF. The full variable domain, its missing parts supplied by reference TRBV11-2 and TRBJ2-3, is EAGVAQSPRYKIIEKRQSVAFWCNPISGHATLYWYQQILGQGPKLLIQFQNNGVVDDSQLPKDRFSAERLKGVDSTLKIQPAKLEDSAVYLCASSLIGAGSGENMQYFGPGTRLTVL.

As regards this clonotype: A read error may account for a junction end that differs from germline. The rearrangement uses TRBV11-2 and TRBJ2-2; D is perhaps TRBD2 (5 bases). CDR1 and CDR2 from the germline V gene are SGHAT and FQNNGV. The CDR3 totals 15 residues. The CDR3 sequence is CASSITRSYTRELFF. CDR3 DNA sequence: TGTGCCAGCAGCATCACTAGAAGTTACACCAGGGAGCTGTTTTTT.

The chain carries TRBV6-6 and TRBJ2-1; 9 bases agree with TRBD1. The CDR3 extends over 16 amino acids. Germline assignment: CDR1 MNHNY and CDR2 SVGAGI (reference sequence). The CDR3 is CGGSSLQGAGNNEQFF. In nucleotides, the CDR3 is TGTGGCGGCAGTTCCTTACAGGGGGCAGGGAATAATGAGCAGTTCTTC.

With regard to this clonotype: The CDR3 ends on some other residue instead of the conserved phenylalanine or tryptophan, so this is likely a read error. The limits of the CDR3 on the DNA are not certain, so only TCRdb's listed CDR3 is given. The chain couples TRBV12-5 to TRBJ1-1. The CDR3 adds up to 12 amino acids, both ends counted. Germline values: CDR1 LGHNT, CDR2 FRNRAP. Here the CDR3 reads CASGMEGPPPTL.

Comment on this clonotype: A much larger clone is a single base away; this may be a read error. The chain has TRBV28 and TRBJ2-2; no firm D call. V dropped 6 bases and J dropped 3 bases, with 11 bases sitting between them. Germline-derived CDR1 and CDR2 are MDHEN and SYDVKM. The CDR3 runs 14 residues. CDR3 protein: CASRTRSDTGELFF. The CDR3 DNA reads as TGTGCCAGCAGGACACGGTCTGACACCGGGGAGCTGTTTTTT.

The sample holds one count of this clonotype. V and J are TRBV12-3 or TRBV12-4 and TRBJ2-1; D remains ambiguous. V dropped 9 bases and J dropped 8 bases, with 17 bases sitting between them. This CDR3 has 13 residues. CDR3 in DNA: TGTGCCAGTAGCACAGAGGAAATCCATGAGCAGTTCTTC. This codes for CASSTEEIHEQFF.

Turning to this clonotype: No conserved phenylalanine or tryptophan ends this CDR3, so it is likely a read error. This chain joins TRBV12-3 or TRBV12-4 and TRBJ2-6, with D maybe TRBD2 (5 bases). The CDR3 totals 15 residues. The CDR3 is CTSSFERAGANVLTS. The CDR3 bases are TGTACCAGCAGTTTTGAGAGGGCTGGGGCCAACGTCCTGACTTCC.

The chain couples TRBV20-1 to TRBJ1-1; 8 bases agree with TRBD1. V shed 8 bases and J 4 bases; nucleotides not matched to a gene: 15. Looked up from germline, CDR1 is DFQATT and CDR2 is SNEGSKA (reference sequence). The CDR3 contains 15 residues. CDR3: CSTTAGGEGRTEAFF. The DNA for the CDR3 is TGCAGTACTACCGCAGGGGGCGAGGGTCGCACTGAAGCTTTCTTT.

The rearrangement uses TRBV28 and TRBJ1-2; unclear D gene. CDR3 length equals 18 residues. Germline assignment: CDR1 MDHEN and CDR2 SYDVKM. V gave up 11 bases and J gave up 4 bases, with 32 bases separating them. CDR3 sequence (DNA): TGTGCCGGTAGTTCGACGACGGATGTGTTAGGGTCCTCCTATGGCTACACCTTC. Translating it yields CAGSSTTDVLGSSYGYTF.

Concerning this clonotype: The junction differs from germline at one of its ends, possibly a read error. This sequence joins TRBV5-1 and TRBJ1-1; tentatively, D is TRBD1 (5 bases). Germline V lookup: CDR1 SGHRS, CDR2 YFSETQ. The length of the CDR3 is 14 residues. DNA of the CDR3: TGCGTCAGCAGCCAAGCGGCGAGGGGCACTGAAGCTTTCTTT. Protein: CVSSQAARGTEAFF.

Concerning this clonotype: A single base separates this from a much larger clone, so it may be a read error. V gene TRBV5-1 combines with J gene TRBJ2-7; D is ambiguous. The CDR3 extends over 14 amino acids. CDR1 is SGHRS, CDR2 YFSETQ, per germline. The CDR3 bases are TGCGCCAGCGGCTTGGGTAGTCTCTACTACGAGCAGTACTTC. Its translation is CASGLGSLYYEQYF.

The V and J genes are TRBV18 and TRBJ1-3; 8 bases match TRBD1. This CDR3 comprises 16 residues. From germline, CDR1 is KGHSH and CDR2 LQKENI. The junction had 4 bases not matched to a gene; V was cut back by 0 bases and J by 3 bases. In DNA form, the CDR3 reads TGTGCCAGCTCACCACCCCCAGGGGGCATTGGAAACACCATATATTTT. This codes for CASSPPPGGIGNTIYF.

Comment on this clonotype: It is likely a read error, because the conserved phenylalanine at the end of the CDR3 is missing. The J gene is TRBJ2-5, the V gene TRBV11-1; D is undetermined. The germline gives CDR1 SGHAT, CDR2 FQDESV (reference sequence). The CDR3 is 15 amino acids. In DNA, the CDR3 is TGTCACAGCAGCTTAGAGGCGAGGCCCCAAGAGACCCAGTACTTA. Translated: CHSSLEARPQETQYL.